This section outlines one T cell receptor beta chain sequence together with its context. What this receptor recognizes is not known. No base quality information exists; no much larger clone differs at one position. Library construction relied on multiplex PCR. Sequencing took place on an Illumina HiSeq 4000. CDR3 regions were amplified by Arm-PCR with iRepertoire HTBI primers to construct TCR beta libraries. Before sequencing, the PCR products underwent gel purification. Turning to the authors' computational methods: A total of 62 TRBV and approximately 13 TRBJ segments were identified across samples and were used for gene usage analysis of CDR3 amino acid clonotypes. COPE and FqMerger were used to merge filtered high-quality paired reads into contigs. Contigs were aligned with BLAST to IMGT TRBV, TRBD and TRBJ reference genes, and CDR3 was defined per IMGT. Clonotypes above 0.1% frequency were classified as highly expanded clones. Repertoire diversity was measured by Shannon entropy, and V-J evenness by the Gini coefficient. Public clonotypes were defined as clonotypes shared by more than one individual. TCRdb applied fastp at Q25 and MiXCR to the public reads, then kept only in-frame beta chains. Identical CDR3 proteins give one entry, which carries the most common genes and DNA. TCRdb's processing, not the authors', yielded these V and J calls. Present in this sample are a few hundred thousand distinct CDR3 sequences, 16% of which were seen just once. Clones ranked in the top ten supply less than 35% of the sample.

The time point label, read with the paper, signifies: newly diagnosed GD, antithyroid drugs for less than 3 months. For both TCR sequencing and RNA sequencing, RNA was extracted from PBMCs in TRIzol. The diagnosis of Graves' disease followed American Thyroid Association guidelines. Patients were recruited from an endocrinology department in Xi'an, China. Each patient gave roughly 8.4 milliliters of peripheral blood, collected in an EDTA anticoagulant tube. PBMCs were isolated by Ficoll Paque Plus density gradient separation without further T cell sorting. RNA quality was checked with an Agilent 2100 Bioanalyzer and agarose gel, and concentration with a NanoDrop 2000. The sample belongs to a study of regulatory T cells in long-lasting Graves disease (dated by TCRdb to 2020 to 2023). Notes on the research overall: In the newly diagnosed Graves' disease group, patients had been taking antithyroid drugs for less than 3 months. TCR sequencing covered approximately 13 persistent and approximately 20 newly diagnosed Graves' disease patients, around 33 samples in total. This study used TCR sequencing and RNA sequencing of peripheral blood to compare persistent Graves' disease patients against newly diagnosed Graves' disease patients. The study took place in China and was registered as a clinical trial.

Relative to germline, V is 5 bases shorter and J is 5 bases shorter, with 10 bases between their ends. There are 13 amino acids in the CDR3, from cysteine to phenylalanine inclusive. Solely the CDR3 DNA is kept, with 39 bases framed from the first base. From the germline V gene, CDR1 is MNHEY and CDR2 is SVGEGT. The paper as a whole reports these results and caveats: Persistent Graves' disease patients showed lower TCR Shannon entropy and fewer highly expanded clones than newly diagnosed patients, suggesting clonal expansion. Preferential use of TRBV28, TRBJ1-2 and TRBJ2-5 was observed in persistent disease, whereas TRBV20-1 and TRBJ2-1 were favored in newly diagnosed disease. Sequencing and analysis were limited to the TCR beta chain. Only peripheral blood was studied, because thyroid tissue, the primary lesion, was inaccessible. Persistent patients shared more public clonotypes among themselves (roughly 2,700) than newly diagnosed patients did (more than 850). As a limitation, the authors acknowledged that the small sample size may reduce accuracy.

These sequences were also reported in another study, on T cells in Graves' hyperthyroidism and ophthalmopathy. The second investigation adds: Stable Graves' hyperthyroidism was defined as no progression to ophthalmopathy during 18 months of follow-up. Hyperthyroidism patients were newly diagnosed, with disease duration under 2 months, and aged 18 to 65 years. Exclusion was applied to patients with uncontrolled infections, other autoimmune diseases, pregnancy or lactation. Diagnoses relied on clinical symptoms, serum thyroxine and TRAb, thyroid ultrasound and orbital computed tomography. The first round of RT-PCR for the TCR CDR3 was performed with the HTBI primer set and the Qiagen OneStep RT-PCR kit. Most expanded thyroid clonotypes (frequency above 0.001) were also detected in blood, suggesting blood repertoires may reflect thyroid immune responses. A model built on a 13 V-J signature distinguished ophthalmopathy from stable hyperthyroidism, reaching 87.88% sensitivity and around 82% specificity in cross-validation and 80%/75% in testing. In validation, progression to ophthalmopathy was predicted by the model with 70% to 71% sensitivity and around 75% specificity, a median of about 6.4 months before onset. To identify distinguishing TCR V-J signatures, a discovery cohort of about 100 patients was used, comprising approximately 40 with Graves' ophthalmopathy and 57 with stable Graves' hyperthyroidism. An independent validation cohort of fewer than 20 hyperthyroidism patients and 15 or so patients who later progressed to ophthalmopathy tested prospective prediction of ophthalmopathy. For training and testing, the approximately 92 patients in the discovery cohort were randomly divided in a 7:3 ratio. Thyroid tissue and blood T-cell repertoires from over 5 Graves' hyperthyroidism patients were also compared in the study. After sampling, hyperthyroidism patients received methimazole starting at 30 mg daily, and ophthalmopathy patients received high-dose intravenous methylprednisolone. Libraries were constructed in a second round of multiplex PCR, after which size selection and purification were performed. The libraries were sequenced on an Illumina HiSeq2000 using paired-end 100 bp reads. SOAPnuke was used to process the raw data, with reads discarded if the reads contained adapters or uncalled bases, had a mean Phred below 15, or lacked an exact constant-primer or identifier match. COPE v1.2.5 was used to merge the high-quality paired reads, and each unique nucleotide sequence was defined as a clonotype. MiTCR v1.1 was used to align clonotypes to the IMGT TRBV, TRBD and TRBJ reference segments. Only V-J combinations with frequency above 0.0001, covering 99.2% of repertoires, were analysed. The TCS score was defined as the ratio of F50 (clonal expansion) to E x V (chaos), calculated using BLOSUM62-based TCRdist between CDR3 peptides within each V-J. Welch's t-statistics and random forest reduced 500 to 550 V-J features to 13, which were used in a naive Bayes classifier (R e1071). Sample size was not statistically predetermined, and investigators were not blinded to group allocation. The paper describes TCR Vbeta CDR3 sequencing of 135 peripheral blood samples, made up of some 40 ophthalmopathy patients, more than 70 hyperthyroidism patients and 17 progressor patients.

The V gene is TRBV6-2 or TRBV6-3 and the J gene is TRBJ1-5; 5 matching bases give a weak D call of TRBD1. The sample consisted of peripheral blood mononuclear cells (PBMCs), taken at new diagnosis, from a patient treated with antithyroid drugs. This sequence was found in a middle-aged man with Graves disease. Donor details come from another sample of the same person, matched by shared clones. The CDR3: CASSVVRDQPQHF. The sequenced DNA is TGTGCCAGCAGTGTTGTCAGGGATCAGCCCCAGCATTTT.